These 21 T cell receptor beta chains came from one sample sequenced in a study of vaccination and CD4 T cells after COVID-19. With the Oncomine TCR Beta short-read assay, DNA from cultured CD4+ T cells was sequenced. TCRdb called the PCR reads again in MiXCR, with one record for every CDR3 protein. The sample has under 25,000 distinct CDR3 sequences, about 27% seen once; the top ten hold roughly 10%. Antigens for these TCRs are unknown. Treatment reported: approximately 9-day PBMC culture with coronavirus spike peptide pools or control peptides (ViraFEST assay). Sequences were obtained from cultured CD4+ T cells from blood. The receptors shown here come from a human donor with COVID-19.

J is TRBJ1-5 and V is TRBV20-1; 8 nucleotides align to TRBD1. CDR1 is DFQATT, CDR2 SNEGSKA, per germline (reference sequence). The length of the CDR3 is 13 residues. The trim removed 4 bases at V and 5 bases at J, leaving 4 bases unmatched. CDR3 in amino acids: CSATGGGDQPQHF. The CDR3, as DNA: TGCAGTGCTACAGGGGGCGGTGATCAGCCCCAGCATTTT.

The V gene is TRBV11-2, the J gene TRBJ2-5, with D perhaps matching TRBD1 (5 bases). The V end lost 5 bases, the J end lost 1 base, and 11 bases lay between the germline ends. Germline CDR1 reads SGHAT; CDR2 reads FQNNGV. The CDR3 sequence is 14 residues long. Here the CDR3 DNA reads TGTGCCAGCAGCCCGCGACAGTTCCAAGAGACCCAGTACTTC. Protein product: CASSPRQFQETQYF.

The chain uses TRBV4-3 and TRBJ2-5; D uncertain. V gave up 0 bases and J gave up 6 bases, with 14 bases separating them. The germline gives CDR1 LGHNA, CDR2 YSLEER. CDR3 length: 15 residues. The DNA of the CDR3 is TGCGCCAGCAGCCAAGAACCCAGTAGAGGACAGACCCAGTACTTC. It is translated as CASSQEPSRGQTQYF.

The chain carries TRBV19 and TRBJ1-5; no definite D call. CDR1 is LNHDA, CDR2 SQIVND, per germline (reference sequence). The CDR3 totals 14 residues. V was trimmed by 4 bases and J by 5 bases, leaving 12 bases between them. CDR3 sequence reads: CASSNFPGDQPQHF. Written as DNA, the CDR3 is TGTGCCAGTAGTAATTTCCCGGGTGATCAGCCCCAGCATTTT.

This chain uses TRBV6-2 or TRBV6-3 with TRBJ1-2; 8 bases match TRBD1. In germline, CDR1 is MNHEY, CDR2 SVGEGT. Trimming took 6 bases from V and 1 from J; bases not matched to a gene: 7. The CDR3 runs to 15 residues. The chain's CDR3 is CASRTGTGGNYGYTF. The CDR3 region has the DNA TGTGCCAGCAGAACCGGGACAGGTGGTAACTATGGCTACACCTTC.

This clonotype rates as medium-sized. V is TRBV2 and J is TRBJ1-5; D not resolved. V gave up 2 bases and J gave up 1 base, with 0 bases separating them. The CDR3 loop spans 12 amino acids. Looked up from germline, CDR1 is SNHLY and CDR2 is FYNNEI. CDR3 protein: CASSESNQPQHF. In DNA, the CDR3 is TGTGCCAGCAGTGAAAGCAATCAGCCCCAGCATTTT.

This clonotype has only a few counts. This chain connects TRBV2 to TRBJ1-1, with 9 bases fitting TRBD1. J was trimmed by 4 bases and V by 6 bases; bases with no gene match: 6. CDR1 is SNHLY and CDR2 is FYNNEI in the germline V gene. This CDR3 comprises 14 residues. CDR3 loop: CASRETGGGTEAFF. Here the CDR3 DNA reads TGTGCCAGCAGAGAGACAGGGGGAGGCACTGAAGCTTTCTTT.

V is TRBV4-2 and J is TRBJ2-5, with TRBD2 matching 10 bases. Germline CDR1 reads LGHNA; CDR2 reads YNFKEQ. Trimming removed 0 bases from V and 7 bases from J; junction bases left unmatched: 11. The CDR3 totals 17 residues. The CDR3 DNA follows: TGTGCCAGCAGCCAAGACCCAGCGGGGGGGGCCGTGAGGACCCAGTACTTC. It codes for CASSQDPAGGAVRTQYF.

This clonotype was observed a few times. Germline is not matched at one junction end, which may reflect a read error. The chain recombines TRBV19 with TRBJ1-3; no reliable D call. The CDR3 has 13 amino acids. CDR1 is LNHDA and CDR2 is SQIVND in the germline V gene (reference sequence). CDR3: CASMIGSGNTIYF. DNA for the CDR3: TGTGCCAGTATGATTGGGTCTGGGAACACCATATATTTT.

This clonotype came up a few times. The CDR3 sequence: CASRGDRGRPLNTEAFF. CDR3 nucleotides: TGTGCCAGCAGGGGAGACAGGGGGCGACCGCTGAACACTGAAGCTTTCTTT. The chain combines TRBV12-3 or TRBV12-4 with TRBJ1-1, with 10 bases that match TRBD1. Germline trimming cut 6 bases from V and 0 bases from J; bases unmatched to any gene: 10. The CDR3 runs 17 residues.

This chain joins TRBV7-8 and TRBJ2-2, with 11 bases fitting TRBD2. V shed 1 base, J shed 5 bases, and the junction held 9 bases outside the gene matches. Germline V gene data show CDR1 as SGHVS and CDR2 as FQNEAQ. CDR3 size: 18 residues. Here the CDR3 reads CASSLVVAGGISTGELFF. The CDR3 DNA is TGTGCCAGCAGCTTAGTCGTAGCGGGGGGGATATCTACCGGGGAGCTGTTTTTT.

This clonotype qualifies as medium-sized (0.01 to 0.1%). The genes are TRBV7-2 and TRBJ1-3; no reliable D call. The CDR3 has 14 amino acids. V lost 0 bases to trimming and J lost 2 bases, with 5 bases between them. In germline, CDR1 is SGHTA, CDR2 FQGNSA. CDR3 bases: TGTGCCAGCAGCTTAGCTGGGGCTGGAAACACCATATATTTT. Translating it yields CASSLAGAGNTIYF. Filled out from reference TRBV7-2 and TRBJ1-3, the complete variable domain reads GAGVSQSPSNKVTEKGKDVELRCDPISGHTALYWYRQSLGQGLEFLIYFQGNSAPDKSGLPSDRFSAERTGGSVSTLTIQRTQQEDSAVYLCASSLAGAGNTIYFGEGSWLTVV.

This clonotype has only a few counts. The chain recombines TRBV2 with TRBJ2-2; 9 bases match TRBD2. The germline V gene has CDR1 SNHLY and CDR2 FYNNEI. This CDR3 contains 20 residues. The V and J ends lost 1 base and 2 bases, in that order; junction bases with no gene match: 14. The CDR3 is CASSEGSLAGRLGNTGELFF. For the CDR3, the DNA is TGTGCCAGCAGTGAAGGTAGCCTAGCGGGGAGGCTCGGTAACACCGGGGAGCTGTTTTTT. Combining the CDR3 with reference TRBV2 and TRBJ2-2 gives the whole variable domain EPEVTQTPSHQVTQMGQEVILRCVPISNHLYFYWYRQILGQKVEFLVSFYNNEISEKSEIFDDQFSVERPDGSNFTLKIRSTKLEDSAMYFCASSEGSLAGRLGNTGELFFGEGSRLTVL.

The chain combines TRBV5-4 with TRBJ2-2, with D perhaps TRBD2 (6 bases). The germline V gene has CDR1 SGHNT and CDR2 YYREEE (reference sequence). V was trimmed by 5 bases and J by 1 base, leaving 12 bases between them. This CDR3 contains 15 residues. The CDR3 protein is CASSRGTRNTGELFF. CDR3 nucleotide sequence: TGTGCCAGCAGTCGCGGGACGAGGAACACCGGGGAGCTGTTTTTT.

This clonotype is labeled as medium-sized. The V gene is TRBV2, the J gene TRBJ1-5, with D possibly matching TRBD1 (6 bases). Germline-derived CDR1 and CDR2 are SNHLY and FYNNEI. The CDR3 contains 16 residues. The V end was cut by 0 bases, the J end by 9 bases, with 18 bases between. CDR3 DNA sequence: TGTGCCAGCAGTGAAGCGGCTGGGGGCGGGGGGGGGCCCCAGCATTTT. It is translated as CASSEAAGGGGGPQHF.

This clonotype occurred a few times. The chain links TRBV30 to TRBJ2-2, with no clear D. From germline, CDR1 is GTSNPN and CDR2 SVGIG (reference sequence). The CDR3 spans 13 residues. V was clipped by 3 bases and J by 7 bases, with 12 bases between them. DNA for the CDR3: TGTGCCTGGAGCGCTAAGGTGGTCGGGGAGCTGTTTTTT. Protein sequence: CAWSAKVVGELFF.

This clonotype is classed as medium-sized. This chain joins TRBV6-1 and TRBJ2-3; tentatively, D is TRBD2 (7 bases). There are 14 residues in the CDR3. Trimming removed 3 bases at V and 6 bases at J, with 13 bases between. Germline assignment: CDR1 MNHNS and CDR2 SASEGT. The CDR3 DNA reads TGTGCCAGCAGTGACACGGCGGGGGCGGATACGCAGTATTTT. The encoded protein is CASSDTAGADTQYF.

This clonotype was observed a handful of times. The V and J genes are TRBV6-1 and TRBJ1-5; TRBD1 agrees at 7 bases. Germline V gene lookup returns CDR1 MNHNS and CDR2 SASEGT. V dropped 4 bases and J dropped 5; count of bases not matched to a gene: 5. The CDR3 contains 14 residues. CDR3 bases: TGTGCCAGCAGTGTGCCAGGGGGGTATCAGCCCCAGCATTTT. Translation: CASSVPGGYQPQHF.

The DNA for the CDR3 is TGTGCCAGCAGCGTGCCCGGGACACCTGGGCGGAATCAGCCCCAGCATTTT. This gives the protein CASSVPGTPGRNQPQHF. The rearrangement joins TRBV7-8 to TRBJ1-5, with a weak D call TRBD1 (6 bases). The CDR3 runs to 17 residues. V gave up 5 bases and J gave up 4 bases, with 21 bases separating them. Germline V gives CDR1 SGHVS, CDR2 FQNEAQ.

This clonotype turned up a few times. The chain recombines TRBV11-2 with TRBJ2-5, with TRBD2 matching over 8 bases. V shed 3 bases and J 5 bases; nucleotides not matched to a gene: 8. Germline V CDR1 and CDR2: SGHAT, FQNNGV. This CDR3 spans 15 amino acids. Here the CDR3 reads CASSFLGGDGETQYF. CDR3 in DNA: TGTGCCAGCAGCTTTCTCGGGGGGGACGGGGAGACCCAGTACTTC.

V gene TRBV28 combines with J gene TRBJ2-7; D uncertain. Germline loops: CDR1 MDHEN, CDR2 SYDVKM. With 5 bases removed from V and 7 bases from J, the gap between germline ends came to 9 bases. This CDR3 has 11 residues. This chain's CDR3 is CASSVSFEQYF. In nucleotides, the CDR3 is TGTGCCAGCAGTGTCTCATTTGAGCAGTACTTC. Supplemented by reference TRBV28 and TRBJ2-7, the full variable domain reads DVKVTQSSRYLVKRTGEKVFLECVQDMDHENMFWYRQDPGLGLRLIYFSYDVKMKEKGDIPEGYSVSREKKERFSLILESASTNQTSMYLCASSVSFEQYFGPGTRLTVT.